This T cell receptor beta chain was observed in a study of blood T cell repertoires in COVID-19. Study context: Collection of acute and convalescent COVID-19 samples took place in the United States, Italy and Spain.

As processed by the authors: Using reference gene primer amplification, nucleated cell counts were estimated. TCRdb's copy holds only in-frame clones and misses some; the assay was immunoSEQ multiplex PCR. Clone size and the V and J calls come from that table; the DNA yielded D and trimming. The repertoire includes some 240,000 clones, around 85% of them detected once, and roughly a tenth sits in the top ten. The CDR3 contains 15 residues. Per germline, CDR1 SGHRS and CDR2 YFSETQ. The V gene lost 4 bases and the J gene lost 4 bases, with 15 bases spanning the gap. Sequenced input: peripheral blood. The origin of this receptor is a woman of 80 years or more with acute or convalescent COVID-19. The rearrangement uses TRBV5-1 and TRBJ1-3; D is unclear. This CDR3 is CASSLDWHVGNTIYF. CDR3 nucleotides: TGCGCCAGCAGCCTCGACTGGCACGTGGGAAACACCATATATTTT.